The clone carrying this T cell receptor (beta chain) was counted once. The data were obtained in a study of blood T cell repertoires in COVID-19. V dropped 1 base and J dropped 4 bases, with 11 bases sitting between them. Germline V CDR1 and CDR2: SGHKS, YYEKEE (reference sequence). The CDR3 is 14 residues long. Authors' data handling: Reference gene primer amplification in the assay estimated nucleated cell counts. The data were produced by immunoSEQ multiplex PCR, yet TCRdb's version contains in-frame clones alone and is incomplete. V and J calls and clone size are copied from that table; D and trimming were computed from the DNA. This repertoire shows 170,000 or so clones, 65% to 90% found once; its top ten account for more than 7.5%.

The chain links TRBV5-5 to TRBJ1-2; D uncertain. Sequenced material: peripheral blood. The sequence was collected from a man aged 45-65 years with active or convalescent COVID-19. The CDR3 loop reads CASSLSPILYGYTF. CDR3 bases: TGTGCCAGCAGCTTGAGCCCCATACTCTATGGCTACACCTTC.